In this sample, the clone carrying this T cell receptor beta chain turned up a few times. The data are from a study of CD8 T cells in Susac syndrome. Sequencing targeted TCR beta in blood CD8+ and CD4+ T cells. Both CD4+ and CD8+ T cells were negatively isolated, and TEMRA cells underwent FACS enrichment. Random hexamers primed reverse transcription of about 0.5 to 1 ug RNA. Amplification of TCR beta CDR3 across 54 Vbeta and 13 Jbeta was performed with immunoSEQ multiplex PCR. TCRdb reprocessed the immunoSEQ multiplex PCR reads with MiXCR, giving one entry per CDR3 protein. The top ten clones hold roughly 0.48% of a sample with 100,000 to 150,000 distinct CDR3 sequences, around 85% of them seen once. The trim removed 5 bases at V and 3 bases at J, leaving 6 bases unmatched. The CDR3 is made up of 15 amino acids. The germline V gene has CDR1 LNHDA and CDR2 SQIVND (reference sequence).

The sequencing input was CD8+ T cells from PBMCs. This TCR came from a human donor with multiple sclerosis. The chain links TRBV19 to TRBJ2-1, with 8 bases matching TRBD2. The CDR3: CASSLSGVGYNEQFF. Here the CDR3 DNA reads TGTGCCAGTAGTCTTAGCGGGGTAGGCTACAATGAGCAGTTCTTC.